This T cell receptor beta chain is from a study of blood T cells in healthy people across ages (dated by TCRdb to between 2015 and 2016). Background on the whole study: Template switching captured roughly one uniquely barcoded TCR beta cDNA molecule per two T cells in model experiments. To avoid experimental bias, donors of different ages were randomly spread across the sequencing lanes. To track age-related changes in TCR beta repertoire diversity, the study relied on deep sequencing normalized with unique cDNA molecular identifiers. Four age groups were formed from the donors: young (average 16 years), middle-aged (more than 35), aged (62) and long-lived (about 75). For two donors (one aged 18 to 29 and one aged 80 or older), the study analyzed two additional independent replicas of 1 million unique cDNA reads from the same blood draw. Results and caveats for the whole study, not just this receptor: Compared with the aged group, the long-lived group had more naive CD4+ T cells, fewer expanded clones and increased TCR diversity, a pattern suggesting age selection. As age increased, observed TCR beta diversity per million T cells dropped in a roughly linear way, and a significant reduction was already evident by age about 40. Since profiling was done on bulk unsorted PBMCs, naive and antigen-experienced compartments could not be conclusively compared. Total diversity estimates from one million sequenced T cells were considered lower bounds and underestimates. The CMV infection status of donors was not known, potentially confounding age-related changes in expanded clonotypes. There was a strong correlation between observed TCR beta diversity and the percentage of naive T cells measured by flow cytometry.

The approximately 39 donors, aged 6 to 90 years, were systemically healthy Caucasian individuals from Russia. Each donor gave around 9 milliliters of peripheral blood, collected into EDTA-treated Vacutainer tubes. Ficoll-Paque density-gradient centrifugation was used to isolate PBMCs, with at least 6.5 million obtained per sample. Total RNA was extracted from PBMCs with Trizol reagent, with at least 5 micrograms obtained per sample. For every donor, an aliquot of PBMCs went through flow cytometry to measure the percentages of naive CD45RAhigh/CD27high T cells. Receptor amplification or capture employed 5' RACE. A second PCR of roughly 6 to 12 cycles was performed with a sample-barcoded 5' primer and a J-beta primer mix. Each TCR beta cDNA molecule received a unique molecular identifier from a template-switch 5' adaptor carrying 12 random nucleotides. Each sample yielded at least 2.5 million CDR3-containing paired-end reads. First-strand cDNA was synthesized from all RNA with the Mint cDNA synthesis kit, primed by a TRBC-specific oligonucleotide. Following uracil-DNA glycosylase treatment, all cDNA underwent a first 18-cycle PCR with the universal primers M1SS and BC2_uni_R. The source study handled its data this way. For normalization, 1 million high-quality reads, each with a distinct molecular identifier, were randomly selected from each sample. Reads with shared molecular identifiers were discarded instead of being binned into consensus sequences. CDR3 identification, clonotype clustering and error correction used MiTCR with a Q25 quality threshold and the strictest error-elimination algorithm. A nonparametric unseen species model with Euler transformation was used to estimate a lower bound on total TCR beta diversity. TCRdb handled the public reads itself, with Q25 trimming in fastp and clone calling in MiXCR, and kept productive beta chains. When rows share a CDR3 protein, they turn into one entry using the most common DNA and genes. The V and J calls were not made by the authors but by TCRdb's processing. The table for this sample lists approximately 1,700,000 distinct CDR3 sequences; approximately 40% of them were counted only once. The ten biggest clones cover under 25% of the sample.

Including cysteine and phenylalanine, the CDR3 has 16 amino acids. The CDR3 DNA has 48 bases and is translated from base 1. Trimming removed 2 bases from V and 0 bases from J; the gene matches leave 2 bases unexplained. From the germline V gene, CDR1 is SGHTA and CDR2 is FQGNSA. Only one count was recorded for this clonotype. Its antigen is not yet known. Per-base qualities were not stored, and no clone one base away is much larger. The sequenced sample consisted of blood. The clonotype comes from a human donor in good health. This receptor chain uses TRBV7-2 and TRBJ1-4, with 8 bases matching TRBD1. The CDR3 here reads CASSLTGGATNEKLFF. DNA sequence: TGTGCCAGCAGCTTAACAGGGGGGGCAACTAATGAAAAACTGTTTTTT.